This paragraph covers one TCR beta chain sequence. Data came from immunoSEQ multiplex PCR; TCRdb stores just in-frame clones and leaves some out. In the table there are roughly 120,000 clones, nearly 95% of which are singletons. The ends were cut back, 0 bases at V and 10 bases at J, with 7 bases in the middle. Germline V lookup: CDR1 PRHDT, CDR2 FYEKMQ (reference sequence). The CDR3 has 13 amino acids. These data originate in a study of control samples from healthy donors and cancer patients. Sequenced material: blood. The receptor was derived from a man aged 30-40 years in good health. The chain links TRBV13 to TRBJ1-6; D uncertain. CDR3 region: CASSLGVGSPLHF. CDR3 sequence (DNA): TGTGCCAGCAGCTTAGGGGTCGGGTCACCCCTCCACTTT.